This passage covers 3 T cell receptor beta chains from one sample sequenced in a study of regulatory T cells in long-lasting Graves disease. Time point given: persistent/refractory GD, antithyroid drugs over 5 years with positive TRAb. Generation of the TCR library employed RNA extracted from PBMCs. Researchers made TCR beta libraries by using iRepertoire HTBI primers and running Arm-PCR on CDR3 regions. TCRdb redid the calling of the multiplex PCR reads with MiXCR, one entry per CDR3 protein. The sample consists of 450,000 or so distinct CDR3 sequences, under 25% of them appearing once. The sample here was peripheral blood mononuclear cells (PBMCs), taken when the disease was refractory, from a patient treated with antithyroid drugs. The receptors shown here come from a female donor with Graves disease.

CDR3 loop: CSATRTGGTEAFF. The CDR3 DNA reads TGCAGTGCTACGCGTACAGGGGGCACTGAAGCTTTCTTT. The chain uses TRBV20-1 and TRBJ1-1, with TRBD1 identical over 8 bases. Germline loops: CDR1 DFQATT, CDR2 SNEGSKA (reference sequence). CDR3 length equals 13 residues. V was clipped by 4 bases and J by 4 bases; unmatched bases: 5.

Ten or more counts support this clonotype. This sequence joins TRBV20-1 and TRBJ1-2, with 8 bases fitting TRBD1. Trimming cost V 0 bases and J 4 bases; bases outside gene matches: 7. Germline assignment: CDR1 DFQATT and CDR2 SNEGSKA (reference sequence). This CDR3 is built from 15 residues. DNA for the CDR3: TGCAGTGCTAGAGACACTGCCGACAGGGGCTATGGCTACACCTTC. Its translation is CSARDTADRGYGYTF.

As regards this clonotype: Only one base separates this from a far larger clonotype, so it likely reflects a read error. CDR3 region: CTSSLGGTVSYEQYF. The CDR3 DNA reads TGTACCAGCAGCTTGGGAGGGACGGTATCCTACGAGCAGTACTTC. V and J are TRBV9 and TRBJ2-7; TRBD2 aligns across 7 bases. The CDR3 extends over 15 amino acids. Germline CDR1 SGDLS, CDR2 YYNGEE.